Below, 10 T cell receptor beta chains from the same sample are listed, as sequenced in a study of T cell clonality in common variable immunodeficiency. Only in-frame clones appear in the TCRdb table, and some are missing; sequencing was by immunoSEQ multiplex PCR. The specimen gives some 52,000 clones without singletons; the ten biggest hold around 3.7%. The sample comprised peripheral blood mononuclear cells. All receptors derive from a person between 18 and 69 years old in good health.

This clone was recorded a few times. A read error is possible here, since a much larger clone lies one base away. The read stops 3 residues short of the end of the CDR3; the missing end is completed from the germline J gene. V gene TRBV5-1 combines with J gene TRBJ2-5; possible D gene TRBD1, 6 bases. The CDR3 spans 16 residues. The germline CDR1 and CDR2 sequences are SGHRS and YFSETQ. Incomplete CDR3 DNA: TGCGCCAGCAGCTTGGAAGGGCCAAGAGGGGGAGATACC. It translates to CASSLEGPRGGDT. The full CDR3 sequence reads CASSLEGPRGGDTQYF.

The table lists this clone with many counts. The junction differs from germline at one of its ends, possibly a read error. CDR3 sequence reads: CASSQDLNRANTEAFF. The sequenced part of the CDR3 DNA is TGCGCCAGCAGCCAAGATCTGAACAGGGCGAACACTGAA. The rearrangement links TRBV4-2 to TRBJ1-1; TRBD1 is a possible D gene (6 bases). The CDR3 end falls 3 residues outside the read, so it is completed with the germline J gene. The germline V gene encodes CDR1 LGHNA and CDR2 YNFKEQ. The CDR3 length is 16 residues.

This clone came up many times. The CDR3 is cut off 3 residues early in the read; its end comes from the germline J gene. V and J are TRBV20-1 and TRBJ1-2; TRBD1 agrees at 9 bases. The CDR3 totals 13 residues. The junction had 9 bases not matched to a gene; V was cut back by 6 bases and J by 7 bases. The germline gives CDR1 DFQATT, CDR2 SNEGSKA (reference sequence). CDR3 region: CSARDRERGGYTF. The sequenced CDR3 bases are TGCAGTGCCCGGGACAGGGAGAGGGGTGGC.

The sample holds many counts of this clone. The read ends 3 residues before the CDR3 terminus; that terminus is restored from the germline J gene. The V gene is TRBV11-2, the J gene TRBJ1-3; D unclear. CDR3 length: 14 residues. The germline V and J ends were trimmed by 2 bases and 3 bases, with 8 bases remaining between them. CDR1 and CDR2 from the germline V gene are SGHAT and FQNNGV. CDR3 amino acids: CASSLQVGGNTIYF. The part of the CDR3 DNA that was read is TGTGCCAGCAGCTTACAGGTCGGTGGAAACACC.

This clone was picked up many times. Read data end 3 residues before the CDR3 end; the end is taken from the germline J gene. The rearrangement uses TRBV6-4 and TRBJ2-3; 7 bases fit TRBD2. V trimming: 0 bases; J trimming: 3 bases; junction bases outside the gene matches: 9. Looked up from germline, CDR1 is MRHNA and CDR2 is SNTAGT. The CDR3 extends over 17 amino acids. CDR3 DNA, as far as it was read: TGTGCCAGCAGTGACTCCTCTAGCGGAGAGGGTACAGATACG. Protein product: CASSDSSSGEGTDT. The full CDR3 protein reads CASSDSSSGEGTDTQYF.

Remarks on this clone: The observed sequence ends 3 residues before the CDR3 terminus, with the missing tail filled in from the germline J gene. The gene calls are TRBV11-3 and TRBJ1-4; 9 nucleotides match TRBD1. This CDR3 contains 14 residues. V lost 4 bases to trimming and J lost 7 bases; unmatched junction nucleotides: 4. In germline, CDR1 is SGHNT, CDR2 YENEEA. The CDR3 loop is CASSSQGAGEKLFF. CDR3 DNA (partial): TGTGCCAGCAGCTCACAGGGGGCTGGTGAAAAA.

The chain's CDR3 is CASSPEWGYEGTDTQYF. CDR3 bases read: TGTGCCAGCAGCCCCGAATGGGGCTACGAGGGCACAGATACG. The genes are TRBV7-3 and TRBJ2-3, with D possibly being TRBD1 (5 bases). The CDR3 end lies 3 residues beyond the end of the read and is filled in from the germline J gene. Germline V lookup: CDR1 SGHTA, CDR2 FQGTGA. With 5 bases removed from V and 1 base from J, the gap between germline ends came to 19 bases. The CDR3 sequence is 17 residues long.

This clone turned up a few times. The DNA ends 3 residues before the CDR3 does, and the rest of the CDR3 is filled in from the germline J gene. This chain joins TRBV7-8 and TRBJ1-5, with 9 bases identical to TRBD1. The CDR3 sequence is 15 residues long. The J segment lost 6 bases and the V segment lost 4 bases, leaving 7 bases of the junction unmatched. Germline V CDR1 and CDR2: SGHVS, FQNEAQ. The sequenced part of the CDR3 DNA is TGTGCCAGCAGCTGGGCGGGACAGGGAGGTCAGCCC. This translates into CASSWAGQGGQP. The full CDR3 protein is CASSWAGQGGQPQHF.

The sample holds a few counts of this clone. The read terminates 3 residues ahead of where the CDR3 ends, so the germline J gene completes it. V is TRBV7-6 and J is TRBJ2-1; TRBD2 aligns across 10 bases. The germline CDR1 and CDR2 sequences are SGHVS and FNYEAQ. With 8 bases clipped from V and 8 bases from J, the junction kept 9 bases outside the gene matches. CDR3 length equals 14 residues. The CDR3 DNA, read in part, is TGTGCCAGCCAAGCGGGAGGGATTATGGATGAG. Translation: CASQAGGIMDE. The whole CDR3 protein is CASQAGGIMDEQFF.

In this sample, this clone turned up many times. CDR3 DNA (partial): TGTGCCAGCAGCTTAAGGGGGATCACTGAA. Translation: CASSLRGITE. The full CDR3 is CASSLRGITEAFF. V usage is TRBV7-9 and J usage is TRBJ1-1; tentatively, D is TRBD1 (6 bases). Read sequence stops 3 residues before the CDR3 end, and the germline J gene provides the missing end. V was trimmed by 2 bases and J by 4 bases, leaving 8 bases between them. The CDR3 covers 13 residues. Germline loops: CDR1 SEHNR, CDR2 FQNEAQ (reference sequence).